This TCR beta chain was obtained from a study of cytomegalovirus exposure and HLA in healthy donors listed by TCRdb under 2017. Regarding the complete study: In an earlier analysis of 550 to 750 of the donors, 250 to 350 Gb of sequence data and 90 million to 120 million unique TCR beta sequences from 180 million or so T cells were reported. Approximately 310 gigabases of sequencing data and approximately 85 million unique TCR sequences were included in an early release covering about 700 HLA-typed donors. The genetic ancestry cluster associated with self-reported Caucasian donors included 81% of the 350 to 500 genotyped donors. The study aimed to test whether signatures of past pathogen exposure could be identified by cataloging public T cell receptors. The T cell repertoires of 550 to 850 subjects were profiled by immunosequencing and related to cytomegalovirus serostatus. A separate validation cohort of more than 100 different subjects was used in addition to the roughly 700-subject first cohort. High-throughput TCR immunosequencing, statistical association of individual TCRs with disease status, and machine learning were combined to predict cytomegalovirus infection status. A later analysis re-examined previously published TCR beta repertoires from about 670 donors and added high-resolution HLA genotyping to investigate patterns of TCR occurrence. Rather than drawing on any new phenotypic data, the later analysis identified candidate immune exposures from TCR beta sequences and the way those sequences occurred across donors. In an earlier analysis of 500 to 650 of the donors, high-throughput TCR beta sequencing was used to judge whether each TCR beta V gene segment behaved as functional or pseudogenic. Donor age, sex, ethnicity and CMV serostatus were collected together with the repertoire data. Genome-wide SNP genotypes for about 60% of the roughly 670 donors were used in a later genetic analysis, which treated that subset as a discovery cohort. Every repertoire in the discovery cohort had been generated on one and the same sequencing platform. Class I and class II HLA loci were covered by the typing at four-digit resolution. Typing coverage varied by locus: about 629-630 donors for A, B, C, DRB1 and DQB1; about 520 for DQA1; over 600 for DPA1; around 450 for DPB1. A handful of DR-DQ haplotypes were handled as single units for association and clustering because linkage in the cohort was strong. Among roughly 400 genotyped donors of the cohort, an average of roughly 230,000 unique TCR beta nucleotide sequences was sequenced per donor, of which about 19% were non-productive. Overall results and qualifications from the work: Most TCR sequences were seen in very few donors, while some public TCRs were found in many individuals. Roughly uniform sequencing depth across donors was assumed in presence/absence analyses, although this assumption may not hold. In a later genetic analysis, fewer N-insertions in productive TCRs were reported among donors in an Asian-associated ancestry cluster than the roughly 640-donor mean. In vitro tests confirmed that a few of the cytomegalovirus-associated TCR beta chains recognize cytomegalovirus antigens. V-gene and J-gene trimming of TCR beta chains was associated with a missense DCLRE1C variant in a later genetic analysis, and the association was replicated in an independent cohort. The study listed 164 TCR beta chains as associated with cytomegalovirus. Because counts were too low, roughly 18 rarely observed V segments, including chromosome 9 orphons, were left out of the earlier analysis of some 640 of the donors. In an earlier analysis of approximately 600 of the donors, most TCR beta V segments were observed in productive rearrangements about 90% or about 30% of the time, broadly matching IMGT annotations. HLA typing was unavailable for some donors at each locus, so association tests used only the typed subset. In a later analysis, over 15,000 TCR beta sequences were associated with specific HLA alleles at a false discovery rate of 0.05. According to a later analysis, TCR association rates differed among HLA loci, with DRB1 alleles showing the most associated TCRs and HLA-C alleles showing the fewest. Because the 87-base-pair reads could not distinguish some IMGT-functional V segments, including TRBV6-2 and TRBV6-3, those segments were excluded. When HLA alleles, especially DR and DQ, strongly co-occurred, TCR associations were difficult to assign to individual alleles. A group of highly shared sequence variants was considered likely to be a technical artifact of the sequencing pipeline. Only TCR beta chains were sequenced in this cohort, and the absence of alpha or paired-chain data limited detectable features. A later analysis reported that several top co-occurrence clusters appeared linked to parvovirus B19, influenza, CMV and Epstein-Barr virus. The classifier was reported to diagnose cytomegalovirus status with high specificity and sensitivity in both the original cohort and the validation cohort. A later analysis found that most CMV-associated TCR beta chains appeared HLA-restricted, with HLA associations seemingly driven largely by CMV exposure. Linkage disequilibrium might explain the correlated functional status among segregating V segments, but an unknown experimental factor could not be ruled out. In a later analysis, HLA-associated TCR beta chains were found to be more clonally expanded and to have lower generation probabilities than equally common non-associated chains. A further reported finding was that TCR beta sequences accurately predicted the HLA-A and HLA-B alleles for most subjects in the first cohort. The authors suggested that the approach could potentially be generalized to other disease states and immunological phenotypes. For the cohort, immune exposure information was limited to CMV serostatus.

The CDR3 runs 15 residues from the cysteine to the phenylalanine. Of the read, only the CDR3 DNA is kept; its 45 bases are in frame from base 1. In the germline V gene, CDR1 corresponds to SGHVS and CDR2 to FNYEAQ. A distance of 9 bases separates the germline ends of V and J, which lose 0 bases and 0 bases respectively. The library was made by the immunoSEQ multiplex PCR assay. For the multiplex PCR, a mixture combining 60 forward primers for TCR Vbeta segments and 13 reverse primers for TCR Jbeta segments was used. The CDR3 region of rearranged TCR beta genes was amplified from genomic DNA by a multiplex PCR assay. The amplified TCR beta libraries were sequenced on the Illumina HiSeq System as 87-base-pair reads. As for how the authors treated the data: In a later analysis, some 80 million unique TCR beta chains were counted across the approximately 640 repertoires, and roughly 11 million of these chains were shared by at least two donors. Raw reads were error-corrected and collapsed into unique sequences by a nearest-neighbor algorithm in which closely related sequences were merged to remove PCR and sequencing errors. To assign V, D and J gene segments, CDR3 sequences were aligned to IMGT reference sequences. For a sequence to be retained, at least a six-nucleotide match to both a V gene segment and a J gene segment was required. Rearrangements were classified as productive when the CDR3 lacked stop codons and remained in frame with V and J, and all other rearrangements were classified as non-productive. Following IMGT convention, CDR3 was defined as the stretch from the second conserved V-encoded cysteine up to the conserved J-encoded phenylalanine. The earlier analysis of about 590 of the donors excluded sequences that lacked an unambiguous match to a single V gene segment. An earlier analysis of some 500 of the donors classified V segments as functional when productive rearrangements were above 56.7% and as segregating when the standard deviation between donors was above 5%. A statistical classification framework was developed to diagnose cytomegalovirus status using the catalog of TCR beta chain sequences. In a later analysis, V and J genes were assigned by comparing TCR nucleotide sequences against IMGT/GENE-DB human TR gene sequences. In a later analysis, CDR3 sequences and most-parsimonious VDJ recombination scenarios were assigned using the TCRdist pipeline. In a later analysis, each TCR beta chain was defined by its CDR3 amino acid sequence together with its V-gene family, and reads lacking a unique V-gene family were excluded. As a way to deal with suspected cross-contamination and a sequencing artifact, a later analysis dropped 450 to 600 nucleotide sequences that were highly shared and had low generation probability. In a later analysis, a clonal expansion index for each public chain was calculated from normalized within-repertoire ranks of inferred template counts. In a later analysis, generation probabilities were computed with a VDJ recombination model fitted to out-of-frame rearrangements, and the resulting probabilities were checked against IGoR. In a later analysis, TCR-TCR, TCR-HLA and TCR-CMV co-occurrence was scored with hypergeometric tests, and a repertoire-size bias correction was applied to TCR pairs. To estimate false discovery rates, a later analysis permuted the HLA or CMV assignments 20 times. In a later analysis, co-occurring TCRs were grouped using DBSCAN, with TCRdist sequence similarity added in when clustering inside HLA-allele-positive subsets. Repertoires with fewer than 30,000 or more than 120,000 public chains were left out of co-occurrence clustering, as were five repertoires with anomalous nucleotide sharing. The table comes from immuneACCESS by way of TCRdb, which keeps in-frame sequences with V and J called. Part of the clones is missing from these tables; in studies checked, under half for an unresolved V gene and the rest for unknown reasons. V, J and clone size reflect that table, while D and trimming were determined from the DNA. The sample table holds approximately 150,000 clones, of which roughly 84% were seen once. The ten largest clones take up around 2.5% of the sample.

The cohort was made up of roughly 670 healthy bone marrow donors. At the time of sampling, every cohort member was nominally healthy, though immune exposures that went unrecorded were likely present. The donor was CMV seropositive and belonged to the group of more than 250 seropositive cohort members. Each donor provided a peripheral blood sample, and peripheral blood mononuclear cells were used for TCR beta sequencing. Genomic DNA was extracted from the blood cell samples with the Qiagen DNeasy Blood Extraction Kit. On this clone: This receptor's antigen is unknown. Base qualities are not at hand, and no much larger clone is one base apart.

The V gene is TRBV7-6 and the J gene is TRBJ2-7, with the D gene not confidently named. The sequenced sample consisted of PBMCs. The receptor was isolated from a man aged 25-45 years in good health and CMV-seropositive. CDR3 sequence: CASSLAVRSSYEQYF. The DNA sequence is given as TGTGCCAGCAGCTTAGCGGTCCGCAGCTCCTACGAGCAGTACTTC.